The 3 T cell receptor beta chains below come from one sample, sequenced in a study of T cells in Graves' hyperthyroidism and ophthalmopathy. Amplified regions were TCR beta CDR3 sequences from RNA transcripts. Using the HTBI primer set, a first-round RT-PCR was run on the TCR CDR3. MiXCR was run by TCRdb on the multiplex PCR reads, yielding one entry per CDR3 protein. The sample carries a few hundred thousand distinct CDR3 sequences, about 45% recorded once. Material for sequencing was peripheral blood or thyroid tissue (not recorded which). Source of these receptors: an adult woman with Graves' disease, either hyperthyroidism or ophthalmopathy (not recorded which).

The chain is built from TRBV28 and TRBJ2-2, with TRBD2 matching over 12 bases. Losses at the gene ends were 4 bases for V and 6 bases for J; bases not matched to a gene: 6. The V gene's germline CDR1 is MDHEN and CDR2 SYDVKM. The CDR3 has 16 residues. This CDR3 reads CASSWTSGNIPGELFF. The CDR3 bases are TGTGCCAGCAGTTGGACTAGCGGGAACATTCCCGGGGAGCTGTTTTTT.

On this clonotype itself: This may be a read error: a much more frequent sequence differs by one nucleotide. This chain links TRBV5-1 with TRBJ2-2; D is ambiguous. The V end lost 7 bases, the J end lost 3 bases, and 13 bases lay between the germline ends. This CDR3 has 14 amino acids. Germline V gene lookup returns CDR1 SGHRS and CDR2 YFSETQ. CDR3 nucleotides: TGCGCCAGCGGCACTTTTGCACACACCGGGGAGCTGTTTTTT. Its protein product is CASGTFAHTGELFF.

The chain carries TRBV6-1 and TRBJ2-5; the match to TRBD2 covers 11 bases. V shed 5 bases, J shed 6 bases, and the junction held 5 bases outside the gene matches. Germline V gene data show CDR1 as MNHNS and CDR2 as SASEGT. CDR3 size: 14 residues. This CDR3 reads CASSRTSGRQTQYF. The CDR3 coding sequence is TGTGCCAGCAGTAGGACTAGCGGGCGTCAGACCCAGTACTTC.